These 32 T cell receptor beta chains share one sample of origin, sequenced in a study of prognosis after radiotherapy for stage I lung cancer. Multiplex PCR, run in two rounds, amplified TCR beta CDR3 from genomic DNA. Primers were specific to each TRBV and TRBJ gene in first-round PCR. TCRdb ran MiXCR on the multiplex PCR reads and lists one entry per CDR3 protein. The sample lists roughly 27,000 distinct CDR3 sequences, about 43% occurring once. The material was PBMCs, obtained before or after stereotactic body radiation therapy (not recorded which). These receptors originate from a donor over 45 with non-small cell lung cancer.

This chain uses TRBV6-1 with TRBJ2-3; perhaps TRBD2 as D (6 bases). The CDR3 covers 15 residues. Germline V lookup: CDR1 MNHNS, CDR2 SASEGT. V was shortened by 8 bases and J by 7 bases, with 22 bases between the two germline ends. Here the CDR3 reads CASSDREWGRYTQYF. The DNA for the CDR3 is TGTGCCAGCTCAGATCGGGAATGGGGGAGGTATACGCAGTATTTT.

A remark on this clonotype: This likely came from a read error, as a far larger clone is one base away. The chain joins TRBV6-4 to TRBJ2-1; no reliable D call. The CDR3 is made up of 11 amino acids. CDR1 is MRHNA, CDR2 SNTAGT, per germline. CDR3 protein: CASKILNEQLF. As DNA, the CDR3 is TGTGCCAGCAAAATCTTGAATGAGCAGTTATTC.

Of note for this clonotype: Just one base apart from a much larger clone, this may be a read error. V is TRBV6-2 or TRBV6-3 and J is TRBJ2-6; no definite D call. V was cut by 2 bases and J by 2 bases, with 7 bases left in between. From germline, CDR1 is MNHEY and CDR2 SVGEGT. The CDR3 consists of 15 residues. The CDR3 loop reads CASSYLGTGANVLTF. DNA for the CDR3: TGTGCCAGCAGTTACCTGGGAACTGGGGCCAACGTCCTGACTTTC.

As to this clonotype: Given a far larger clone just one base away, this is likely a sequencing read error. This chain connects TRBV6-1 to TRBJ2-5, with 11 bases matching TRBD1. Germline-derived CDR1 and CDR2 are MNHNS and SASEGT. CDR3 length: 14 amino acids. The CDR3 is CASSYGTGGETLYF. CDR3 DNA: TGTGCCAGCAGTTACGGGACAGGGGGAGAGACCCTGTACTTC.

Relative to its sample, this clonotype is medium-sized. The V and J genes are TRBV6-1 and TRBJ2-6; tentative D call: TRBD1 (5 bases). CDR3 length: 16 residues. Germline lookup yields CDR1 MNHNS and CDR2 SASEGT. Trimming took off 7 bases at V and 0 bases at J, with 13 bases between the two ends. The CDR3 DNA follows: TGTGCCAGCAACGGCAGGGCCAGCTCTGGGGCCAACGTCCTGACTTTC. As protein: CASNGRASSGANVLTF.

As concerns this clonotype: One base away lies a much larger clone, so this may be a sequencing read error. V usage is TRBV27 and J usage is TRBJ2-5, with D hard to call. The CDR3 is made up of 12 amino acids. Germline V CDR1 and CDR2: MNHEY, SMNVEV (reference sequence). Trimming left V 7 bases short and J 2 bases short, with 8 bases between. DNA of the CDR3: TGTGCCAGCAAAGACCTTCAAGAGACCCAGTACTTC. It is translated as CASKDLQETQYF.

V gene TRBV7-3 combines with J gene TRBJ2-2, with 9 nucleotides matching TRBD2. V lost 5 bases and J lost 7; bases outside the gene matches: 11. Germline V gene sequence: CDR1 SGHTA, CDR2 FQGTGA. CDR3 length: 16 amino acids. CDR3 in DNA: TGTGCCAGCAGCCCTAAGTCTAGCGGGATCGTCGGGGAGCTGTTTTTT. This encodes CASSPKSSGIVGELFF.

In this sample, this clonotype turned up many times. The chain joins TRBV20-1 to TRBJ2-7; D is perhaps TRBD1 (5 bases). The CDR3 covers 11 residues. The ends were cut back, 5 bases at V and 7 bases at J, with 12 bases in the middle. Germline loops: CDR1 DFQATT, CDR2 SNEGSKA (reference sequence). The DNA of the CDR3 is TGCAGTGCTGATGCAGGGAATGAGCAGTACTTC. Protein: CSADAGNEQYF.

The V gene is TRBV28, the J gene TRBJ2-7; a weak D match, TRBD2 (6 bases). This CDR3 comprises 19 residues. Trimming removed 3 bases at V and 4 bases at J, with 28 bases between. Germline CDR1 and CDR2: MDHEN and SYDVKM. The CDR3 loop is CASSFSLGRGGKESYEQYF. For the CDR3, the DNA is TGTGCCAGCAGTTTTTCCCTCGGGAGAGGTGGCAAGGAATCATACGAGCAGTACTTC.

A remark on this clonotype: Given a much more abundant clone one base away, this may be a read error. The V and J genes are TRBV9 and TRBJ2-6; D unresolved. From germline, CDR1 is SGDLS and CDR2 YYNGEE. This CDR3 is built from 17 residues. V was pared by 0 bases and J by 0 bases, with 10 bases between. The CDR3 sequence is CASSVGHGRSGANVLTF. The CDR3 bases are TGTGCCAGCAGCGTAGGTCATGGCCGCTCTGGGGCCAACGTCCTGACTTTC.

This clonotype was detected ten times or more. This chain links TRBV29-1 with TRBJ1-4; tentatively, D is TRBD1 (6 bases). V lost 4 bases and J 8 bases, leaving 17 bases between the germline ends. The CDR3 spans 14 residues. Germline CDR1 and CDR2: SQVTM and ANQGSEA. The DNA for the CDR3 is TGCAGCGTTGTGCCCAGGGGCGAAGGGGAAAAACTGTTTTTT. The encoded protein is CSVVPRGEGEKLFF.

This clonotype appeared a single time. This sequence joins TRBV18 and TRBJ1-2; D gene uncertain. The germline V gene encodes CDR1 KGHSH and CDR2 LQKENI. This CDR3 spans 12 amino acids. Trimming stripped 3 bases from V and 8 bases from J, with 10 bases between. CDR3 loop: CASSPDEGGYTF. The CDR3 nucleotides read TGTGCCAGCTCACCCGACGAGGGCGGCTACACCTTC.

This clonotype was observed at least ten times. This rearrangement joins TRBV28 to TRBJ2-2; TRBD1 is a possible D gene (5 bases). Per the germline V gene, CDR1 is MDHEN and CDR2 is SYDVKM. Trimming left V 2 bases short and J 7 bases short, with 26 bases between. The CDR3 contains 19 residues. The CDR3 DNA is TGTGCCAGCAGTTTACGCGGCATTCCAGGGCCCGCCTCCAGCGGGGAGCTGTTTTTT. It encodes CASSLRGIPGPASSGELFF. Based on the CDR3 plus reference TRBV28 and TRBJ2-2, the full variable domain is DVKVTQSSRYLVKRTGEKVFLECVQDMDHENMFWYRQDPGLGLRLIYFSYDVKMKEKGDIPEGYSVSREKKERFSLILESASTNQTSMYLCASSLRGIPGPASSGELFFGEGSRLTVL.

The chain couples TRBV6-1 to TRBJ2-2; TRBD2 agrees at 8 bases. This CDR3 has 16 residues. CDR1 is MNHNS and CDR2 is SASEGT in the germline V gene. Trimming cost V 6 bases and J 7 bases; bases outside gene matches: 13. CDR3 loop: CASRRHSGRGVGELFF. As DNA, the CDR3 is TGTGCCAGCAGGCGACACAGCGGGAGAGGGGTCGGGGAGCTGTTTTTT.

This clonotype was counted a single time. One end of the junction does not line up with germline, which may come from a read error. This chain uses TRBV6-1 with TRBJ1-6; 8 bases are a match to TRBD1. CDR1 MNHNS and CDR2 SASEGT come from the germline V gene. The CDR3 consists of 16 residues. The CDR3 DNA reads TGCGCCAGCATACTCGAGACAGGGGCGGATAATTCACCCCTCCACTTT. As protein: CASILETGADNSPLHF.

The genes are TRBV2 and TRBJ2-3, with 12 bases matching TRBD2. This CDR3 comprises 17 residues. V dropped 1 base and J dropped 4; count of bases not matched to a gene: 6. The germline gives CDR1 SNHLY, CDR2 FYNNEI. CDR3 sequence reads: CASSEVLAGGSADTQYF. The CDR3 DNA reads TGTGCCAGCAGTGAAGTCCTAGCGGGAGGGTCGGCAGATACGCAGTATTTT.

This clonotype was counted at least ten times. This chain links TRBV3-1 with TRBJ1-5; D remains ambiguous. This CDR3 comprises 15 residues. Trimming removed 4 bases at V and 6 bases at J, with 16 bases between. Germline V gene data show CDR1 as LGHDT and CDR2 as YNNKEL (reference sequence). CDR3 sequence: CASSLGSDVGQPQHF. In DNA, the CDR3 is TGTGCCAGCAGCCTGGGTTCGGACGTGGGTCAGCCCCAGCATTTT.

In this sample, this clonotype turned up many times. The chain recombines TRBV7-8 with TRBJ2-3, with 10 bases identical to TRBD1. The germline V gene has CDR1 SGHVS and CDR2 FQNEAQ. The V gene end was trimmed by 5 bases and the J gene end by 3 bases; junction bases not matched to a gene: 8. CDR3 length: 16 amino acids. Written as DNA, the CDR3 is TGTGCCAGCAGCCCAGGGCTGGGACAGGGGACAGATACGCAGTATTTT. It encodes CASSPGLGQGTDTQYF.

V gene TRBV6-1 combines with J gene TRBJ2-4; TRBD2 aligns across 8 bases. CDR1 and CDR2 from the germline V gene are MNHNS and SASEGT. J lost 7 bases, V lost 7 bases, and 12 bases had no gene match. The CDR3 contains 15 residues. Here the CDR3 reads CASTSGSGSLNIQYF. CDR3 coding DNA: TGTGCCAGCACCTCCGGGAGCGGGAGTTTGAACATTCAGTACTTC.

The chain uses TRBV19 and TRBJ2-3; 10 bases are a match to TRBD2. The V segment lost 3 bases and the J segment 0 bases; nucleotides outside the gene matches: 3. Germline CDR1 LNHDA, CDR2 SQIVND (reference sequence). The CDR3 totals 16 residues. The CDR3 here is CASSIGLAVSTDTQYF. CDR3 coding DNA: TGTGCCAGTAGTATCGGACTAGCGGTTAGCACAGATACGCAGTATTTT.

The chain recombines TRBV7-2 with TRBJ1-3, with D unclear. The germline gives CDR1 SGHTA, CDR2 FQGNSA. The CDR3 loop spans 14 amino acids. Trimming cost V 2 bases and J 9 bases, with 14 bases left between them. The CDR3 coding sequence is TGTGCCAGCAGCTTACGACCTGGGAGAAGCACCATATATTTT. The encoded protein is CASSLRPGRSTIYF.

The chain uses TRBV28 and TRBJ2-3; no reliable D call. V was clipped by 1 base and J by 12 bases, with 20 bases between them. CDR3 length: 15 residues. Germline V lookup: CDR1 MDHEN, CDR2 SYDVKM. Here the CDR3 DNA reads TGTGCCAGCAGTTTATCTTCCGGGTACACAGATAAACAGTATTTT. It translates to CASSLSSGYTDKQYF.

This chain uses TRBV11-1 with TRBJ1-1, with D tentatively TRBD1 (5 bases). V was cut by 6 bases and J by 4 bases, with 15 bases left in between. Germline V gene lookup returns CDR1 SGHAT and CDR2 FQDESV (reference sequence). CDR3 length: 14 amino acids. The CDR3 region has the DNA TGTGCCAGCAGGACCATGGGGGGTGGCACTGAAGCTTTCTTT. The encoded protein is CASRTMGGGTEAFF. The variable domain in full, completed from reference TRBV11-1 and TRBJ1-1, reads EAEVAQSPRYKITEKSQAVAFWCDPISGHATLYWYRQILGQGPELLVQFQDESVVDDSQLPKDRFSAERLKGVDSTLKIQPAELGDSAMYLCASRTMGGGTEAFFGQGTRLTVV.

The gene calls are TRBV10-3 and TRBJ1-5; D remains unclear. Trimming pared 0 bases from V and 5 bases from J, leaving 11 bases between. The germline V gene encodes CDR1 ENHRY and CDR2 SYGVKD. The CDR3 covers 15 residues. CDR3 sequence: CAISESGDMYQPQHF. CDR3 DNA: TGTGCCATCAGTGAGTCAGGTGACATGTATCAGCCCCAGCATTTT.

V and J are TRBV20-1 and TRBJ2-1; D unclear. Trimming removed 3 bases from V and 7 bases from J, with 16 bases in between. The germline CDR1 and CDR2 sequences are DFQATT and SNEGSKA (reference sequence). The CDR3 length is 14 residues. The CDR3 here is CSASVMSRANEQFF. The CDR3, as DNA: TGCAGTGCTAGCGTGATGTCGCGTGCGAATGAGCAGTTCTTC.

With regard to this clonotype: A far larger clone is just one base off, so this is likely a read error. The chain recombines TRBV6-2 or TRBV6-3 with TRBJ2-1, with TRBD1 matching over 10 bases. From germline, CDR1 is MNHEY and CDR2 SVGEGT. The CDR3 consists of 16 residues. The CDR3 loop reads CASIYPSGQGRNEQFF. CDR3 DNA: TGTGCCAGCATTTACCCATCGGGACAGGGGAGGAATGAGCAGTTCTTC.

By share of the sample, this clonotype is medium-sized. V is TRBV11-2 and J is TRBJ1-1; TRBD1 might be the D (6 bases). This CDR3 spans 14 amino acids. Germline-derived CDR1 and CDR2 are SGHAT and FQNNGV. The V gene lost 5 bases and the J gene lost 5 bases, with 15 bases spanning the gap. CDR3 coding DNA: TGTGCCAGCAGCCTCACAGGGTATCGGACTGAAGCTTTCTTT. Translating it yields CASSLTGYRTEAFF.

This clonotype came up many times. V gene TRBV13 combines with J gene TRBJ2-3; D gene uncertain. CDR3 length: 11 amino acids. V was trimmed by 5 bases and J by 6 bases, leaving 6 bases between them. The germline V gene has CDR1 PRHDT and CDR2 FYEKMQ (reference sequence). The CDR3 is CASSPSDTQYF. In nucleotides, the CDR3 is TGTGCCAGCAGCCCCTCCGATACGCAGTATTTT.

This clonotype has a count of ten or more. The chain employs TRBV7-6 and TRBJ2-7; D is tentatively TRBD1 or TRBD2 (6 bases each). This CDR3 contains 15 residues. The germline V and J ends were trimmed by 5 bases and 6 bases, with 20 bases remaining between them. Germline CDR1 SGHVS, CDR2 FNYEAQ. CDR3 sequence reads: CASSVDRRRGSEQYF. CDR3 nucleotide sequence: TGTGCCAGCAGCGTGGACCGCAGGAGGGGGAGCGAGCAGTACTTC.

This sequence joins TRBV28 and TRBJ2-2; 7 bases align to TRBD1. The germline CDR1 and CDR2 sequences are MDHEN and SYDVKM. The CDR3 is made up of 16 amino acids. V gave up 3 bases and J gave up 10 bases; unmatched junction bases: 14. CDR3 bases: TGTGCCAGCAGTTTTGGGACAGTCGCCTCTCCGGAGGAGCTGTTTTTT. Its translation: CASSFGTVASPEELFF.

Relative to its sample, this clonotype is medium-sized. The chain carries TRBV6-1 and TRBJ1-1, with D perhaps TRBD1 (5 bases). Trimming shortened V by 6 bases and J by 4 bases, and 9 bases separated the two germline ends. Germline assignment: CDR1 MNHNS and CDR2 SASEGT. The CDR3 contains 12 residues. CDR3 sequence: CASRLQGTEAFF. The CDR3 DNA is TGTGCCAGCAGACTCCAGGGCACTGAAGCTTTCTTT.

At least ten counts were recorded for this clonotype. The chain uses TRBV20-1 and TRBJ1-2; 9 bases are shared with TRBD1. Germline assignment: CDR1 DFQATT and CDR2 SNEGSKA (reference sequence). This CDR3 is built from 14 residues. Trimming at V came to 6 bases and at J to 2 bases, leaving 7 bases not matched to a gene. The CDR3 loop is CSARDRVRNYGYTF. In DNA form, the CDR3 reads TGCAGTGCCCGGGACAGGGTACGGAACTATGGCTACACCTTC.